Listed here are 3 T cell receptor beta chains from one sample, sequenced in a study of OX40 agonist ivuxolimab in advanced cancers. The table came from immunoSEQ multiplex PCR; TCRdb's copy has only in-frame clones and leaves some out. Of 50,000 or so clones in the sample, 81% were seen once. The specimen comprised CD4+ or CD8+ T cells sorted from blood, sampled in a trial of the OX40 agonist ivuxolimab. The receptors derive from an adult with an advanced solid tumor such as melanoma, head and neck, liver or kidney cancer.

The CDR3 region has the DNA TGTGCCAGCAGACGAGGGACAGGGACCACCGGGGAGCTGTTTTTT. It specifies CASRRGTGTTGELFF. This chain links TRBV28 with TRBJ2-2, with 9 nucleotides matching TRBD1. CDR3 length: 15 amino acids. CDR1 and CDR2 from the germline V gene are MDHEN and SYDVKM. The ends lost 6 bases at V and 4 bases at J; junction bases unmatched: 6.

This chain uses TRBV29-1 with TRBJ2-5; D is undetermined. CDR1 and CDR2 from the germline V gene are SQVTM and ANQGSEA. Trimming stripped 4 bases from V and 5 bases from J, with 14 bases between. The CDR3 has 13 amino acids. The CDR3 DNA reads as TGCAGCGTTGCCCTCGTGCCGGCGGAGACCCAGTACTTC. It specifies CSVALVPAETQYF.

The gene calls are TRBV7-6 and TRBJ2-7; 11 bases agree with TRBD2. The junction had 7 bases not matched to a gene; V was cut back by 0 bases and J by 6 bases. Germline V lookup: CDR1 SGHVS, CDR2 FNYEAQ. The CDR3 runs 16 residues. The CDR3 loop reads CASSLAPGLAAVEQYF. CDR3 DNA: TGTGCCAGCAGCTTAGCCCCGGGACTAGCGGCCGTCGAGCAGTACTTC.